This TCR beta chain was obtained from a study of cytotoxic CD8 clonotypes in ibrutinib-treated CLL. The repertoire was sequenced with immunoSEQ multiplex PCR; TCRdb's copy has only in-frame clones and lacks some. This table has fewer than 100,000 clones, 79% appearing once. Deletions cut 2 bases from V and 2 bases from J, with 7 bases between. The CDR3 has 13 residues. Germline V gives CDR1 SGHRS, CDR2 YFSETQ. Here the sequenced sample was PBMCs, taken after 12 months of ibrutinib treatment. The source of this sequence is a human donor with chronic lymphocytic leukemia. V usage is TRBV5-1 and J usage is TRBJ2-5; a possible D gene is TRBD2 (6 bases). CDR3 protein: CASSFGGQETQYF. The CDR3 coding sequence is TGCGCCAGCAGCTTTGGGGGGCAAGAGACCCAGTACTTC.